This is a list of T cell receptor beta chains from one sample in a study of blood T cell repertoires in COVID-19. TCRdb's table, derived via immunoSEQ multiplex PCR, lists solely in-frame clones and lacks some. The data hold around 320,000 clones, with about 82% observed a single time. The sequencing sample was made of peripheral blood. All receptors derive from a human donor in a cohort sampled during active COVID-19. Both conserved end residues are part of each CDR3. A D gene is named only where the DNA matches it firmly. Some rows have no size entry. The others give once, few or many, or a class for an expanded clone.

TRBJ1-5	NA	NA	TRBV24-1	TGTGCCACCAGTGATGCCGGGGGGGCTCCCAGCAATCAGCCCCAGCATTTT	CATSDAGGAPSNQPQHF
TRBJ2-7	NA	NA	TRBV11-2	TGTGCCAGCAGCTTAGAAGGGGGTCCCCTGTACGAGCAGTACTTC	CASSLEGGPLYEQYF
TRBJ2-1	NA	NA	TRBV5-8	TGTGCCAGCAGCTTGACACTAGGAAATGAGCAGTTCTTC	CASSLTLGNEQFF
TRBJ2-1	NA	NA	TRBV7-9	TGTGCCAGCAGCTTTGACTTCGGTGAGCAGTTCTTC	CASSFDFGEQFF
TRBJ1-1	NA	NA	TRBV3-1/TRBV3-2	TGTGCCAGCAGCCAAGTGGGGCTGAAAACAGGGAACACTGAAGCTTTCTTT	CASSQVGLKTGNTEAFF
TRBJ1-3	NA	NA	TRBV30	TGTGCCTGGCAGAAATCTGGAAACACCATATATTTT	CAWQKSGNTIYF
TRBJ1-5	once	NA	TRBV18	TGTGCCAGCTCACGGGGCGGAGATCAGCCCCAGCATTTT	CASSRGGDQPQHF
TRBJ1-2	NA	NA	TRBV19	TGTGCCAGTAGTCCCCGAGTCTATGGCTACACCTTC	CASSPRVYGYTF
TRBJ2-3	NA	TRBD2	TRBV5-6	TGTGCCAGCAGCTTGGGCGTCGGGGGAGGGACCATCGATACGCAGTATTTT	CASSLGVGGGTIDTQYF
TRBJ2-7	NA	NA	TRBV6-5	TGTGCCAGCCGGACGGGATTCTACGAGCAGTACTTC	CASRTGFYEQYF
TRBJ1-2	few	NA	TRBV7-9	TGTGCCAGCAGCCGGACACCTGATTCAAACTATGGCTACACCTTC	CASSRTPDSNYGYTF
TRBJ2-3	few	TRBD2	TRBV7-9	TGTGCCAGCAGCTTATCTCGACTAGCCTTAACAGATACGCAGTATTTT	CASSLSRLALTDTQYF
TRBJ1-2	NA	NA	TRBV6-1	TGTGCCAGCAGTGAAAGCCTGGGTGGGAGAGGCTACACCTTC	CASSESLGGRGYTF
TRBJ1-4	NA	NA	TRBV9	TGTGCCAGCAGCGTAGCTAGCGGGTTAGGAGAGGAAAAACTGTTTTTT	CASSVASGLGEEKLFF
TRBJ2-2	once	NA	TRBV3-1/TRBV3-2	TGTGCCAGCAGCCAAGGGTCCAGCACCGGGGAGCTGTTTTTT	CASSQGSSTGELFF
TRBJ1-5	NA	NA	TRBV6-5	TGTGCCAGCAGTTCACGGACTAAAGGGGGCAATCAGCCCCAGCATTTT	CASSSRTKGGNQPQHF
TRBJ2-1	once	NA	TRBV6-5	TGTGCCAGCAGTTACCGGGCAGGGGACTACAATGAGCAGTTCTTC	CASSYRAGDYNEQFF
TRBJ2-3	NA	NA	TRBV7-9	TGTGCCAGCATGGGGGCAGGGAGAGGGACAGATACGCAGTATTTT	CASMGAGRGTDTQYF
TRBJ1-5	NA	NA	TRBV6-5	TGTGCCAGCAGTTACTCAGCGGGCAGGCTGGTTCAGCCCCAGCATTTT	CASSYSAGRLVQPQHF
TRBJ1-1	NA	NA	TRBV19	TGTGCCAGTAGTCCCGCGGGGTATGTGAACACTGAAGCTTTCTTT	CASSPAGYVNTEAFF
TRBJ2-6	NA	NA	TRBV4-2	TGTGCCAGCAGCCAAGGCTCCTCAGGGGCGGAGGGGGCCAACGTCCTGACTTTC	CASSQGSSGAEGANVLTF
TRBJ1-1	once	NA	TRBV30	TGTGCCTGGAATCGGGACTGGAACACTGAAGCTTTCTTT	CAWNRDWNTEAFF
TRBJ2-7	NA	TRBD1	TRBV20-1	TGCAGTGCTAGTCCTCTCCGGGGACAGTCCTACGAGCAGTACTTC	CSASPLRGQSYEQYF
TRBJ2-1	NA	TRBD1	TRBV19	TGTGCCAGTAGTATACGGACAGGGACCTACAATGAGCAGTTCTTC	CASSIRTGTYNEQFF
TRBJ2-3	NA	TRBD2	TRBV6-5	TGTGCCAGCAGTTCACTAGCGGGGGGATCGGATACGCAGTATTTT	CASSSLAGGSDTQYF
TRBJ1-1	NA	NA	TRBV27	TGTGCCAGCAGTTTAGTCGACAGGACCCATGAAGCTTTCTTT	CASSLVDRTHEAFF
TRBJ2-2	NA	TRBD2	TRBV20-1	TGCAGTGCTAGTGAGCCCCGTGGGGGGGGTTACACCGGGGAGCTGTTTTTT	CSASEPRGGGYTGELFF
TRBJ1-1	NA	NA	TRBV3-1/TRBV3-2	TGTGCCAGCAGCACACAGGGTAAAGCTTTCTTT	CASSTQGKAFF
TRBJ2-2	NA	NA	TRBV6-2/TRBV6-3	TGTGCCAGCAGTTACTTCTTTCCTCGTACCGGGACAACGAACACCGGGGAGCTGTTTTTT	CASSYFFPRTGTTNTGELFF
TRBJ1-1	NA	NA	TRBV3-1/TRBV3-2	TGTGCCAGCAGCCAAGTCCGGGGGGCTGAAGCTTTCTTT	CASSQVRGAEAFF
TRBJ1-2	few	TRBD1	TRBV6-5	TGTGCCAGCAGTTACACGGCAGGGGGCGACTATGGCTACACCTTC	CASSYTAGGDYGYTF
TRBJ1-2	NA	TRBD1	TRBV6-5	TGTGCCAGCAGGAGGGACAGGCAGGGGTGGGGCTACACCTTC	CASRRDRQGWGYTF
TRBJ2-2	NA	TRBD2	TRBV4-2	TGTGCCAGCAGCTACCTAGCGGGGGGCGACACCGGGGAGCTGTTTTTT	CASSYLAGGDTGELFF
TRBJ1-2	NA	TRBD1	TRBV6-2/TRBV6-3	TGTGCCAGCGGTTTACTGGGACAGCAAAACTATGGCTACACCTTC	CASGLLGQQNYGYTF
TRBJ2-3	NA	NA	TRBV6-5	TGTGCCAGCAGTTCAAATGCAGGCACAGATACGCAGTATTTT	CASSSNAGTDTQYF
TRBJ1-6	NA	NA	TRBV30	TGTGCCTGGAGTGTGATGACACTTAATTCACCCCTCCACTTT	CAWSVMTLNSPLHF
TRBJ2-2	NA	NA	TRBV27	TGTGCCAGCAGCCAAAAAGGAGGGAGATGGAACACCGGGGAGCTGTTTTTT	CASSQKGGRWNTGELFF
TRBJ2-1	NA	NA	TRBV4-1	TGCGCCAGCAGCCAACCCGACACTTCCTACAATGAGCAGTTCTTC	CASSQPDTSYNEQFF
TRBJ2-7	once	TRBD1	TRBV6-5	TGTGCCAGCAAGGACAGGGGTGGCTCCTACGAGCAGTACTTC	CASKDRGGSYEQYF
TRBJ1-1	NA	NA	TRBV24-1	TGTGCCACCAGTCGGGGCACTGAAGCTTTCTTT	CATSRGTEAFF
TRBJ2-2	NA	TRBD1	TRBV6-1	TGTGCCAGCAGTGTCCGTATGGGACAGGGGCCCACCGGGGAGCTGTTTTTT	CASSVRMGQGPTGELFF
TRBJ1-1	once	NA	TRBV7-2	TGTGCCAGCAGCTTAGAAGGGGCCTCGACCGCTTTCTTT	CASSLEGASTAFF
TRBJ1-1	few	TRBD1	TRBV5-1	TGCGCCAGCACCTCAGGGGGGCTTGAAGCTTTCTTT	CASTSGGLEAFF
TRBJ1-6	NA	NA	TRBV28	TGTGCCAGCACTCGGGGGGGGGCTACTACTTCACCCCTCCACTTT	CASTRGGATTSPLHF
TRBJ1-2	NA	TRBD1	TRBV13	TGTGCCAGCAGCCCAGGACAGGGCCCCAACTATGGCTACACCTTC	CASSPGQGPNYGYTF
TRBJ2-1	NA	NA	TRBV7-2	TGTGCCAGCAGCTTAGCAGGGGTAAACAATGAGCAGTTCTTC	CASSLAGVNNEQFF
TRBJ1-2	NA	TRBD1	TRBV5-4	TGTGCCATCCCGGGACAGATCGGCTACACCTTC	CAIPGQIGYTF
TRBJ2-7	many	TRBD1	TRBV5-8	TGTGCCAGCAGCAGGCCGACAGGGAACTACGAGCAGTACTTC	CASSRPTGNYEQYF
TRBJ2-7	NA	TRBD2	TRBV7-9	TGTGCCAGCAGCTTAGTCTCACTAGCGGGTATCGGCTACGAGCAGTACTTC	CASSLVSLAGIGYEQYF
TRBJ2-7	NA	TRBD1	TRBV7-2	TGTGCCAGCAGCTTATTTGGGACAGGGCCAATACGGACCTACGAGCAGTACTTC	CASSLFGTGPIRTYEQYF
TRBJ1-6	NA	TRBD1	TRBV20-1	TGCAGTGCTAGTATAACGGGACAGAGAGGTTCACCCCTCCACTTT	CSASITGQRGSPLHF
TRBJ2-1	NA	TRBD2	TRBV11-3	TGTGCCAGCAGCCCTGGACTAGCGGGGGACAATGAGCAGTTCTTC	CASSPGLAGDNEQFF
TRBJ1-3	NA	NA	TRBV7-8	TGTGCCAGCAGCCAGGAGATTCGGTTCGTGAGCTCTGGAAACACCATATATTTT	CASSQEIRFVSSGNTIYF
TRBJ2-3	many	TRBD2	TRBV3-1/TRBV3-2	TGTGCCAGCAGCCAGCGTAGCGGGGGCTCCACAGATACGCAGTATTTT	CASSQRSGGSTDTQYF
TRBJ2-5	NA	TRBD2	TRBV7-8	TGTGCCAGCAGCTTAGAGTTGCGGGGGGGCGGGGAGACCCAGTACTTC	CASSLELRGGGETQYF